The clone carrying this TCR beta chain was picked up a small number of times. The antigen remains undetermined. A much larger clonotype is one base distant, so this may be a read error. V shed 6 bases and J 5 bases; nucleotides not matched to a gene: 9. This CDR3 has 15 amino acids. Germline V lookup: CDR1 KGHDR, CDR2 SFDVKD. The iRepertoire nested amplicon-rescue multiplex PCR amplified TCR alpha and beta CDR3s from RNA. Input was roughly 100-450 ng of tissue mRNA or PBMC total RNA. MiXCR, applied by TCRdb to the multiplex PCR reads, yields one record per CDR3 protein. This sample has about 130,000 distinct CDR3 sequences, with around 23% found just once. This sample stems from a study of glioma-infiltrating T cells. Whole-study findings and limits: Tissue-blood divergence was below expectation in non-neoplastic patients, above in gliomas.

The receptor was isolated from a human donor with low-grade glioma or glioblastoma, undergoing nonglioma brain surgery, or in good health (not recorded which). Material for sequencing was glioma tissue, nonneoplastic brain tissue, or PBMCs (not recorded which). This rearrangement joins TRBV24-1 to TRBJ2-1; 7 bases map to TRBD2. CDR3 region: CATSFSNGGNNEQFF. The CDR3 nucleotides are TGTGCCACCAGTTTTTCCAACGGGGGGAACAATGAGCAGTTCTTC.